This TCR beta chain stems from a study of cytomegalovirus exposure and HLA in healthy donors. In the PCR, 60 Vbeta and 13 Jbeta primers were used. Here immunoSEQ multiplex PCR was the method, and the copy in TCRdb shows in-frame clones only, minus some. The sample has more than 80,000 clones, around three quarters seen once. Regarding donors, all were healthy bone marrow donors. V was pared by 4 bases and J by 8 bases, with 9 bases between. The V gene's germline CDR1 is SGHAT and CDR2 FQNNGV. The CDR3 is 13 amino acids. Study conclusions and caveats: According to the study, around 180 TCR beta chains were cytomegalovirus-associated. One variant, a missense change in DCLRE1C, was linked in a later analysis to TCR beta V- and J-gene trimming.

This clone was detected only a few times. Its antigen is unknown. The sample consisted of PBMCs. The sequence derives from a boy between 10 and 17 years old in good health and CMV-seronegative. This rearrangement joins TRBV11-2 to TRBJ1-6; D remains ambiguous. CDR3 sequence reads: CASSWTLDSPLHF. The CDR3 nucleotides are TGTGCCAGCAGCTGGACTTTGGATTCACCCCTCCACTTT.